This T cell receptor beta chain stems from a study of T-cell reconstitution after alpha-beta-depleted transplantation in children. Preparation of the TCRbeta library was carried out with unique molecular identifiers. TCRdb fed the PCR reads into MiXCR, producing one record per CDR3 protein. The sample shows 200,000 or so distinct CDR3 sequences, 5.5% to 7% of them seen only once. Many counts were recorded for this clonotype. This material consisted of PBMCs, taken before TCRalphabeta/CD19-depleted stem cell transplant. This receptor was identified in a girl under three years old with combined immunodeficiency, due to receive a stem cell transplant.

CDR3 nucleotides: TGTGCCAGCAGATCAGCAGGGAGAGAGACCCAGTACTTC. It translates to CASRSAGRETQYF. The rearrangement uses TRBV7-2 and TRBJ2-5; D tentatively reads TRBD1 or TRBD2 (5 bases each). Trimming left V 6 bases short and J 4 bases short, with 12 bases between. Germline CDR1 SGHTA, CDR2 FQGNSA. CDR3 length: 13 residues. Supplemented by reference TRBV7-2 and TRBJ2-5, the full variable domain reads GAGVSQSPSNKVTEKGKDVELRCDPISGHTALYWYRQSLGQGLEFLIYFQGNSAPDKSGLPSDRFSAERTGGSVSTLTIQRTQQEDSAVYLCASRSAGRETQYFGPGTRLLVL.